Presented here are 17 T cell receptor beta chains from one specimen sequenced in a study of blood T cells in healthy people across ages. Primed by a sample-barcoded 5' primer and a J-beta primer mix, a second PCR proceeded for 7 to 11 cycles. TCRdb re-derived calls from the 5' RACE reads in MiXCR, one entry per CDR3 protein. The profile shows over 1,300,000 distinct CDR3 sequences, 59% of them singletons. Specimen: blood. These receptors all stem from a man between 18 and 29 years old in good health.

The rearrangement joins TRBV9 to TRBJ1-4; no reliable D call. The V end lost 4 bases, the J end lost 7 bases, and 11 bases lay between the germline ends. This CDR3 comprises 13 residues. CDR1 is SGDLS and CDR2 is YYNGEE in the germline V gene. CDR3 DNA: TGTGCCAGCAGCCACAGATTGACTGAAAAACTGTTTTTT. This sequence encodes CASSHRLTEKLFF.

In DNA, the CDR3 is TGCGCCAGCAGCTTGGTAGCGGGAGTTTGGTATGAGCAGTTCTTC. Residues: CASSLVAGVWYEQFF. The V gene is TRBV5-1, the J gene TRBJ2-1; 9 bases are a match to TRBD2. Germline V gene lookup returns CDR1 SGHRS and CDR2 YFSETQ. There are 15 residues in the CDR3. V lost 0 bases and J lost 8; bases outside the gene matches: 6.

The genes are TRBV28 and TRBJ2-7; no clear D gene. This CDR3 is 13 amino acids long. V was clipped by 6 bases and J by 3 bases, with 12 bases between them. Germline V gene data show CDR1 as MDHEN and CDR2 as SYDVKM. In DNA form, the CDR3 reads TGTGCCAGCAGGCGCCTGACGGACTACGAGCAGTACTTC. This sequence encodes CASRRLTDYEQYF.

V gene TRBV7-9 combines with J gene TRBJ2-7; either TRBD1 or TRBD2 may supply D (6 bases each). The germline V and J ends were trimmed by 5 bases and 4 bases, with 18 bases remaining between them. The CDR3 length is 15 residues. The germline gives CDR1 SEHNR, CDR2 FQNEAQ (reference sequence). CDR3 sequence reads: CASSPARGLGYEQYF. The CDR3 region has the DNA TGTGCCAGCAGCCCCGCCCGGGGGCTGGGGTACGAGCAGTACTTC. The full variable domain, completed using reference TRBV7-9 and TRBJ2-7, is DTGVSQNPRHKITKRGQNVTFRCDPISEHNRLYWYRQTLGQGPEFLTYFQNEAQLEKSRLLSDRFSAERPKGSFSTLEIQRTEQGDSAMYLCASSPARGLGYEQYFGPGTRLTVT.

The rearrangement uses TRBV6-1 and TRBJ2-7; D may match TRBD1 or TRBD2 (5 bases each). This CDR3 is built from 15 residues. V was shortened by 2 bases and J by 5 bases, with 16 bases between the two germline ends. Per germline, CDR1 MNHNS and CDR2 SASEGT. The CDR3 bases are TGTGCCAGCAGTGAAAGGGGACCCTCGGGCAACGAGCAGTACTTC. Encoded protein: CASSERGPSGNEQYF.

This chain links TRBV7-8 with TRBJ2-1, with D perhaps TRBD2 (5 bases). V was shortened by 1 base and J by 6 bases, with 13 bases between the two germline ends. The CDR3 extends over 15 amino acids. Germline loops: CDR1 SGHVS, CDR2 FQNEAQ. The CDR3 DNA follows: TGTGCCAGCAGCTTAGTGCCGGGGATAAGCAATGAGCAGTTCTTC. Its translation: CASSLVPGISNEQFF.

V gene TRBV10-2 combines with J gene TRBJ1-2, with D hard to call. This CDR3 comprises 14 residues. V was cut by 8 bases and J by 1 base, with 14 bases left in between. Germline V gene lookup returns CDR1 WSHSY and CDR2 SAAADI. The CDR3 DNA reads as TGCGCCAGCTCTGACCGGGGTTTTAACTATGGCTACACCTTC. The encoded protein is CASSDRGFNYGYTF.

In this sample, this clonotype turned up a few times. V usage is TRBV5-1 and J usage is TRBJ2-7; D possibly matches TRBD1 or TRBD2 (5 bases each). V lost 1 base to trimming and J lost 3 bases, with 20 bases between them. The germline V gene encodes CDR1 SGHRS and CDR2 YFSETQ. The CDR3 consists of 17 residues. Here the CDR3 DNA reads TGCGCCAGCAGCTTGTTTGGGGGTACCGTCCAGTTCTACGAGCAGTACTTC. This translates into CASSLFGGTVQFYEQYF.

V and J are TRBV6-4 and TRBJ1-1; D call uncertain. Germline CDR1 MRHNA, CDR2 SNTAGT. There are 14 residues in the CDR3. V lost 0 bases, J lost 1 base, and 6 bases lay in between. The CDR3 protein is CASSDSFENTEAFF. The CDR3 DNA is TGTGCCAGCAGTGACTCGTTTGAGAACACTGAAGCTTTCTTT.

The V call is TRBV29-1, the J call TRBJ2-7; unclear D gene. The CDR3 spans 12 residues. The ends were cut back, 6 bases at V and 7 bases at J, with 16 bases in the middle. Germline lookup yields CDR1 SQVTM and CDR2 ANQGSEA. CDR3 in DNA: TGCAGCGTATACACCGCCTACAATGAGCAGTACTTC. Its protein product is CSVYTAYNEQYF.

V is TRBV6-1 and J is TRBJ2-7, with TRBD2 as a possible D gene (5 bases). Trimming removed 0 bases from V and 2 bases from J, with 8 bases in between. From germline, CDR1 is MNHNS and CDR2 SASEGT. CDR3 length: 14 residues. CDR3 sequence: CASSEAGVTYEQYF. The CDR3 DNA is TGTGCCAGCAGTGAAGCGGGAGTTACCTACGAGCAGTACTTC.

The V call is TRBV7-9, the J call TRBJ2-1; D may be TRBD2 (6 bases). The CDR3 runs to 14 residues. CDR1 and CDR2 (germline): SEHNR, FQNEAQ (reference sequence). Trimming removed 5 bases from V and 5 bases from J, with 13 bases in between. The CDR3 loop is CASSSGGVNNEQFF. The DNA for the CDR3 is TGTGCCAGCAGCAGCGGCGGGGTTAACAATGAGCAGTTCTTC.

The chain uses TRBV3-1 and TRBJ2-1; 8 bases are shared with TRBD2. This CDR3 has 16 amino acids. The germline gives CDR1 LGHDT, CDR2 YNNKEL (reference sequence). V shed 2 bases and J 2 bases; nucleotides not matched to a gene: 5. CDR3 DNA: TGTGCCAGCAGCCAAATGCGGGGGGCCGCCTACAATGAGCAGTTCTTC. It codes for CASSQMRGAAYNEQFF.

The J gene is TRBJ2-7, the V gene TRBV28; D not resolved. V gave up 6 bases and J gave up 1 base, with 13 bases separating them. CDR1 and CDR2 from the germline V gene are MDHEN and SYDVKM. There are 14 residues in the CDR3. Here the CDR3 reads CASRFPRPSYEQYF. The CDR3 DNA follows: TGTGCCAGCAGATTCCCGAGGCCTTCCTACGAGCAGTACTTC.

In nucleotides, the CDR3 is TGTGCCAGCAGTTTCAGGGGGCCAAACTATGGCTACACCTTC. This codes for CASSFRGPNYGYTF. The chain combines TRBV27 with TRBJ1-2; 8 bases are shared with TRBD1. V gave up 3 bases and J gave up 2 bases; unmatched junction bases: 2. The germline CDR1 and CDR2 sequences are MNHEY and SMNVEV (reference sequence). This CDR3 is built from 14 residues.

The chain has TRBV5-1 and TRBJ1-1, with D uncertain. Germline-derived CDR1 and CDR2 are SGHRS and YFSETQ. V dropped 4 bases and J dropped 6 bases, with 16 bases sitting between them. The CDR3 sequence is 14 residues long. The CDR3 coding sequence is TGCGCCAGCAGCCCCTTTCAATGTTGTGCTGAAGCTTTCTTT. Amino acid sequence: CASSPFQCCAEAFF. Complete variable domain (other parts from reference TRBV5-1 and TRBJ1-1): KAGVTQTPRYLIKTRGQQVTLSCSPISGHRSVSWYQQTPGQGLQFLFEYFSETQRNKGNFPGRFSGRQFSNSRSEMNVSTLELGDSALYLCASSPFQCCAEAFFGQGTRLTVV.

The chain employs TRBV5-1 and TRBJ2-1, with TRBD1 matching over 11 bases. The CDR3 is made up of 15 amino acids. Germline V gene lookup returns CDR1 SGHRS and CDR2 YFSETQ. Germline trimming cut 0 bases from V and 7 bases from J; bases unmatched to any gene: 3. CDR3 amino acids: CASSLEDRGLNEQFF. DNA for the CDR3: TGCGCCAGCAGCTTGGAGGACAGGGGGCTGAATGAGCAGTTCTTC.